What follows are 30 T cell receptor beta chains derived from one specimen sequenced in a study of early T cells in non-severe SARS-CoV-2 infection. Via MiXCR, TCRdb re-called the 5' RACE reads, giving one row per CDR3 protein. This sample has approximately 73,000 distinct CDR3 sequences, with 10% to 15% found just once. Material for sequencing was whole blood. Receptors were obtained from an adult who was a healthcare worker with PCR-confirmed SARS-CoV-2 infection or an uninfected control (not recorded which).

This rearrangement joins TRBV10-3 to TRBJ2-7, with a possible D match to TRBD1 (6 bases). This CDR3 has 13 residues. CDR1 ENHRY and CDR2 SYGVKD come from the germline V gene. V was clipped by 5 bases and J by 4 bases, with 12 bases between them. CDR3 loop: CAISPGHTYEQYF. CDR3 DNA sequence: TGTGCCATCAGTCCGGGACATACGTACGAGCAGTACTTC.

This clonotype was counted at least ten times. V gene TRBV28 combines with J gene TRBJ1-2; 8 bases are shared with TRBD1. Trimming took 8 bases from V and 5 from J; bases not matched to a gene: 7. The CDR3 is 13 residues long. Germline V gives CDR1 MDHEN, CDR2 SYDVKM. CDR3 residues: CASAGTGGYGYTF. CDR3 bases: TGTGCCAGCGCCGGGACAGGCGGATATGGCTACACCTTC.

This clonotype was seen repeatedly, ten times or more. V and J are TRBV7-9 and TRBJ2-3; TRBD2 matches at 7 bases. Germline CDR1 SEHNR, CDR2 FQNEAQ (reference sequence). The junction had 4 bases not matched to a gene; V was cut back by 5 bases and J by 2 bases. This CDR3 has 14 amino acids. CDR3 nucleotides: TGTGCCAGCAGCAACGCGGGGGACACAGATACGCAGTATTTT. Residues: CASSNAGDTDTQYF.

This clonotype has at least ten counts. This rearrangement joins TRBV13 to TRBJ2-1, with 10 bases aligning to TRBD1. The J segment lost 7 bases and the V segment lost 4 bases, leaving 7 bases of the junction unmatched. CDR1 is PRHDT and CDR2 is FYEKMQ in the germline V gene (reference sequence). The CDR3 extends over 15 amino acids. CDR3 protein: CASSSPGTGVNEQFF. The CDR3 region has the DNA TGTGCCAGCAGCTCACCCGGGACAGGGGTGAATGAGCAGTTCTTC.

The V call is TRBV7-9, the J call TRBJ2-5, with TRBD2 matching over 13 bases. The CDR3 contains 19 residues. V gave up 5 bases and J gave up 0 bases; unmatched junction bases: 12. Germline CDR1 and CDR2: SEHNR and FQNEAQ (reference sequence). Written as DNA, the CDR3 is TGTGCCAGCAGCCCAGCCCGGACTAGCGGGGGACAAGACCAAGAGACCCAGTACTTC. Amino acid sequence: CASSPARTSGGQDQETQYF.

The chain employs TRBV2 and TRBJ1-1; 10 bases are a match to TRBD1. Germline V CDR1 and CDR2: SNHLY, FYNNEI. The CDR3 loop spans 14 amino acids. Germline trimming cut 6 bases from V and 5 bases from J; bases unmatched to any gene: 6. The CDR3 here is CASRSDRGLTEAFF. As DNA, the CDR3 is TGTGCCAGCAGGTCTGACAGGGGGCTTACTGAAGCTTTCTTT.

There are many counts of this clonotype. The chain employs TRBV12-5 and TRBJ1-1; D remains ambiguous. The ends were cut back, 4 bases at V and 4 bases at J, with 10 bases in the middle. Germline V gene sequence: CDR1 LGHNT, CDR2 FRNRAP. This CDR3 spans 13 amino acids. This chain's CDR3 is CASGSGIGTEAFF. CDR3 DNA sequence: TGTGCTAGTGGTTCAGGAATAGGCACTGAAGCTTTCTTT.

This clonotype was seen a few times. This chain links TRBV6-2 or TRBV6-3 with TRBJ2-3; 9 bases are shared with TRBD2. CDR3 length: 17 residues. V lost 0 bases to trimming and J lost 6 bases; unmatched junction nucleotides: 10. Germline V gene lookup returns CDR1 MNHEY and CDR2 SVGEGT. The CDR3 DNA sequence: TGTGCCAGCAGTTACTCGATGTCACTAGCGGGCGCGGATACGCAGTATTTT. Translating gives CASSYSMSLAGADTQYF.

In its sample, this clonotype was seen a few times. The J gene is TRBJ1-1, the V gene TRBV7-2; D is uncertain. The ends were cut back, 7 bases at V and 1 base at J, with 13 bases in the middle. Germline values: CDR1 SGHTA, CDR2 FQGNSA. This CDR3 comprises 14 residues. The CDR3 sequence: CASTGSRPNTEAFF. Here the CDR3 DNA reads TGTGCCAGCACGGGGAGCAGGCCGAACACTGAAGCTTTCTTT.

J is TRBJ2-2 and V is TRBV20-1; TRBD1 matches 9 bases. Trimming removed 7 bases from V and 4 bases from J; junction bases left unmatched: 4. The germline CDR1 and CDR2 sequences are DFQATT and SNEGSKA (reference sequence). The CDR3 has 13 residues. This CDR3 is CSGGQGSTGELFF. DNA for the CDR3: TGCAGTGGGGGACAGGGTAGCACCGGGGAGCTGTTTTTT.

The chain is built from TRBV12-3 or TRBV12-4 and TRBJ2-7; TRBD1 matches 7 bases. Unmatched junction bases numbered 5, after V lost 3 bases and J lost 3 bases. This CDR3 is 14 amino acids long. This CDR3 reads CASSLNRGNYEQYF. The CDR3 coding sequence is TGTGCCAGCAGTTTGAACAGGGGAAACTACGAGCAGTACTTC.

The chain combines TRBV6-1 with TRBJ1-4; D ambiguous. CDR1 is MNHNS and CDR2 is SASEGT in the germline V gene. V lost 6 bases and J lost 8, with 16 bases in between. This CDR3 region has 14 residues. The CDR3 sequence is CASRVGGNEEKLFF. In nucleotides, the CDR3 is TGTGCCAGCAGAGTCGGAGGTAATGAAGAAAAACTGTTTTTT.

At least ten counts were recorded for this clonotype. V is TRBV5-4 and J is TRBJ1-2, with D possibly being TRBD1 (5 bases). The CDR3 has 16 amino acids. Trimming shortened V by 4 bases and J by 6 bases, and 22 bases separated the two germline ends. Germline CDR1 and CDR2: SGHNT and YYREEE (reference sequence). The CDR3 DNA follows: TGTGCCAGCAGCCCGGGGGGTCCAGGCCTGGTAGATGGCTACACCTTC. This encodes CASSPGGPGLVDGYTF.

The chain uses TRBV6-5 and TRBJ1-5, with TRBD1 as a possible D gene (5 bases). Germline CDR1 and CDR2: MNHEY and SVGAGI. The CDR3 is made up of 15 amino acids. V lost 4 bases and J 2 bases, leaving 12 bases between the germline ends. CDR3 nucleotides: TGTGCCAGCAGTTTCCGCAGGGAGGGCAATCAGCCCCAGCATTTT. Translation gives CASSFRREGNQPQHF.

The J gene is TRBJ2-5, the V gene TRBV5-1; 11 bases are a match to TRBD2. Per germline, CDR1 SGHRS and CDR2 YFSETQ. CDR3 size: 15 residues. The V and J ends lost 4 bases and 1 base, in that order; junction bases with no gene match: 3. The CDR3 spells CASSPTSGVQETQYF. The CDR3 DNA follows: TGCGCCAGCAGCCCGACTAGCGGGGTCCAAGAGACCCAGTACTTC.

This clonotype was seen at least ten times. The rearrangement links TRBV7-9 to TRBJ1-1, with D tentatively TRBD1 (5 bases). Germline V lookup: CDR1 SEHNR, CDR2 FQNEAQ (reference sequence). Trimming stripped 5 bases from V and 4 bases from J, with 14 bases between. This CDR3 comprises 14 residues. The CDR3 protein is CASSIPTRVTEAFF. CDR3 in DNA: TGTGCCAGCAGCATTCCCACCAGGGTCACTGAAGCTTTCTTT.

This clonotype was counted many times. The chain uses TRBV10-1 and TRBJ2-4, with TRBD2 as a possible D gene (5 bases). V was trimmed by 4 bases and J by 3 bases, leaving 13 bases between them. The CDR3 spans 15 residues. CDR1 is WNHNN and CDR2 is SYGVQD in the germline V gene (reference sequence). CDR3 DNA: TGCGCCAGCAGTGCTAGGCCGGACTTCAAAAACATTCAGTACTTC. This encodes CASSARPDFKNIQYF.

This clonotype was seen only a few times. The J gene is TRBJ2-3, the V gene TRBV13, with TRBD2 identical over 13 bases. J was trimmed by 2 bases and V by 5 bases; bases with no gene match: 13. Germline-derived CDR1 and CDR2 are PRHDT and FYEKMQ (reference sequence). The CDR3 covers 19 residues. The CDR3 here is CASSPWGTSGVSFTDTQYF. CDR3 DNA sequence: TGTGCCAGCAGCCCTTGGGGGACTAGCGGGGTGAGCTTCACAGATACGCAGTATTTT.

This clonotype was seen at least ten times. This chain links TRBV7-8 with TRBJ2-2; D may correspond to TRBD1 or TRBD2 (6 bases each). From germline, CDR1 is SGHVS and CDR2 FQNEAQ. This CDR3 is 19 amino acids long. V shed 2 bases and J shed 2 bases, with 21 bases lying between them. The CDR3 DNA is TGTGCCAGCAGCTTAAACAAACAGCGGGCAGGGGCCAACACCGGGGAGCTGTTTTTT. Its translation: CASSLNKQRAGANTGELFF.

This clonotype was recorded a few times. J is TRBJ1-2 and V is TRBV10-2; no definite D call. CDR1 is WSHSY and CDR2 is SAAADI in the germline V gene. The CDR3 contains 11 residues. The CDR3 protein is CAVGRTYGYTF. CDR3 coding DNA: TGCGCAGTAGGGCGGACCTATGGCTACACCTTC.

This clonotype was seen only a few times. This chain connects TRBV28 to TRBJ1-2; no clear D gene. The CDR3 is made up of 12 amino acids. Trimming left V 2 bases short and J 4 bases short, with 5 bases between. The germline V gene encodes CDR1 MDHEN and CDR2 SYDVKM. CDR3 coding DNA: TGTGCCAGCAGTTTAGGAGGCTATGGCTACACCTTC. As protein: CASSLGGYGYTF.

In this sample, this clonotype turned up a few times. The J gene is TRBJ1-3, the V gene TRBV20-1, with D possibly being TRBD1 (6 bases). The CDR3 is 15 amino acids. Trimming removed 6 bases from V and 4 bases from J, with 19 bases in between. Germline CDR1 and CDR2: DFQATT and SNEGSKA (reference sequence). The CDR3 bases are TGCAGTGCACTCTTGGGGGGGCTTGGAGGAAACACCATATATTTT. Translated: CSALLGGLGGNTIYF.

This clonotype was detected ten times or more. As DNA, the CDR3 is TGCAGCGTTCCAGGGGGCGTCGGTGGCTACACCTTC. As protein: CSVPGGVGGYTF. The J gene is TRBJ1-2, the V gene TRBV29-1; 8 bases agree with TRBD1. V lost 5 bases, J lost 7 bases, and 6 bases stayed unmatched. The CDR3 is 12 amino acids. CDR1 and CDR2 (germline): SQVTM, ANQGSEA.

This clonotype was counted between two and nine times. This chain uses TRBV5-4 with TRBJ2-1, with TRBD2 identical over 10 bases. Germline loops: CDR1 SGHNT, CDR2 YYREEE (reference sequence). With V trimmed by 3 bases and J by 5 bases, 5 bases remained unmatched. The CDR3 loop spans 15 amino acids. The CDR3 is CASSSSGRANNEQFF. The CDR3 DNA is TGTGCCAGCAGCTCTAGCGGGAGAGCTAACAATGAGCAGTTCTTC.

The CDR3 region is CASSQLTSGRFGEQFF. CDR3 coding DNA: TGTGCCAGCAGCCAACTGACTAGCGGACGTTTTGGGGAGCAGTTCTTC. The rearrangement uses TRBV3-1 and TRBJ2-1, with 9 bases that match TRBD2. The CDR3 totals 16 residues. Germline-derived CDR1 and CDR2 are LGHDT and YNNKEL (reference sequence). J was trimmed by 10 bases and V by 2 bases; bases with no gene match: 12.

At least ten counts were recorded for this clonotype. The J gene is TRBJ2-7, the V gene TRBV28; D may be TRBD2 (6 bases). Germline CDR1 is MDHEN and CDR2 is SYDVKM. V was trimmed by 2 bases and J by 3 bases, leaving 8 bases between them. The CDR3 spans 13 residues. CDR3 coding DNA: TGTGCCAGCAGTTTAGGGCGGGGCTACGAGCAGTACTTC. Translated, it gives CASSLGRGYEQYF.

The chain is built from TRBV12-3 or TRBV12-4 and TRBJ1-2, with a possible D match to TRBD1 (5 bases). V was cut by 7 bases and J by 1 base, with 16 bases left in between. This CDR3 is 15 amino acids long. CDR3 nucleotides: TGTGCCAGCACCGAATCCGGGACTAGTAACTATGGCTACACCTTC. It encodes CASTESGTSNYGYTF.

This clonotype was observed many times. The rearrangement links TRBV20-1 to TRBJ2-1; 8 bases are shared with TRBD2. V lost 3 bases and J lost 4; bases outside the gene matches: 11. Germline CDR1 and CDR2: DFQATT and SNEGSKA (reference sequence). This CDR3 comprises 16 residues. CDR3 residues: CSARAESGGGYNEQFF. CDR3 sequence (DNA): TGCAGTGCTAGGGCGGAGAGCGGGGGCGGGTACAATGAGCAGTTCTTC.

This clonotype has only a few counts. This sequence joins TRBV6-1 and TRBJ2-6, with 7 bases identical to TRBD2. V dropped 4 bases and J dropped 0; count of bases not matched to a gene: 3. The CDR3 length is 16 residues. Per the germline V gene, CDR1 is MNHNS and CDR2 is SASEGT. The CDR3: CASSGSGYSGANVLTF. CDR3 nucleotides: TGTGCCAGCAGTGGTAGCGGGTACTCTGGGGCCAACGTCCTGACTTTC.

Note on this clonotype: This may be a read error, as it is one base from a much larger clone. The chain has TRBV6-2 or TRBV6-3 and TRBJ2-1; a possible D gene is TRBD1 (5 bases). The CDR3 is 16 residues long. Germline-derived CDR1 and CDR2 are MNHEY and SVGEGT. The germline V and J ends were trimmed by 2 bases and 1 base, with 12 bases remaining between them. This CDR3 is CASSYNSGWSYNEQFF. The CDR3 bases are TGTGCCAGCAGTTACAATTCAGGGTGGTCCTACAATGAGCAGTTCTTC.